The sequence of this T cell receptor (beta chain) was determined in a study of blood T cell repertoires in COVID-19. Original data processing: Researchers report that nucleated cell counts were estimated from reference gene primer amplification. The assay was immunoSEQ multiplex PCR, and TCRdb's table has in-frame clones only and misses some. V and J calls and clone size are as listed in that table; D and trimming were resolved from the DNA. The sample has about 140,000 clones; 75% to 80% are singletons. Cohort placement rested on clinical history that participants reported themselves. The study counted Cohort 3 donors as recovered given two negative PCRs, clearance, or symptom resolution. The TCR comes from a woman aged 45-65 years who had recovered from COVID-19. Sequences were obtained from PBMCs or T cells enriched from blood (not recorded which).

The CDR3 DNA sequence: TGTGCCAGCAGCCAAGAGCAAACAGTCATCTATAATTCACCCCTCCACTTT. Translating it yields CASSQEQTVIYNSPLHF. The chain joins TRBV3-1 (or the pseudogene TRBV3-2) to TRBJ1-6, with no clear D. The CDR3 extends over 17 amino acids. CDR1 and CDR2 from the germline V gene are LGHDT and YNNKEL (reference sequence). The ends were cut back, 0 bases at V and 3 bases at J, with 12 bases in the middle.